This TCR beta chain was sequenced for a study of T cells in localized non-small cell lung cancer (dated by TCRdb to about 2020). Regarding the research as a whole: Comparing tumors with uninvolved tumor-adjacent lungs, the study looked at the T cell repertoires of fewer than 250 patients with early-stage NSCLC. All 250 or so NSCLC patients in the cohort were treatment-naive and had localized lung tumors that were resected. A mean age of around 69 years was recorded for the NSCLC patients, of whom 120 to 150 were male and 100 to 110 were female. What the work shows at the level of the full study, not this receptor alone: Because the study design was exploratory, TCR variables were selected using unadjusted p-values without false-discovery rate correction. A median of about 55 of the top 100 tumor clones were detected in paired uninvolved adjacent lung, and around 30 of these tumor clones were also found among the top 100 clones of the paired uninvolved adjacent lung. Higher T cell density in blood was associated with longer overall survival, whereas higher clonality in adjacent lung was associated with shorter survival. Because multi-region sequencing of the tumors was not done, intratumor heterogeneity could not be ruled out. Uninvolved tumor-adjacent lung showed the highest T cell clonality, higher than tumor, which suggests more focused antigenic responses in the adjacent lung.

The immunoSEQ Assay was used to sequence TCR beta CDR3 regions from DNA. On the study's bioinformatics: To compute T cell density, TCR beta template counts were normalized to usable DNA, which was estimated by amplifying housekeeping genes. The preseqR package was used to estimate richness by extrapolating to 400,000 templates for PBMC samples and to 120,000 templates for tissue samples. Clonality was defined by subtracting Pielou's evenness from one. To identify tissue-enriched TCRs, differential abundance testing was run on productive amino-acid clonotypes with a minimum total count of 5 and an alpha of 0.1. The Jaccard Index and the Morisita Overlap Index were used to measure how much the repertoires overlapped between compartments. GLIPH grouped TCR beta CDR3s together with public tetramer-defined viral CDR3s, and a viral motif had to include at least three viral sequences and show V-gene enrichment. TCRdb re-hosts the immuneACCESS table, in-frame sequences only. Its copies lack some clones; in the studies checked, an unresolved V gene accounts for under half of them, and the cause for the rest is not known. V and J calls and clone size are given by that table; D and trimming were obtained from the DNA. This sample comprises around 40,000 clones, about 86% of them detected only once. Of the sample, 7.1% is held by the ten largest clones.

V has 6 bases trimmed and J has 2 bases trimmed; junction bases matching no gene number 3. The CDR3 runs 14 amino acids, cysteine and phenylalanine included. The retained sequence is limited to the CDR3, 42 bases, with the frame set at the first base. According to the germline V gene, CDR1 reads MGHDK and CDR2 reads SYGVNS. Regarding this clone: Its specific antigen is unknown. No base qualities exist here, and no much larger clone lies one base off it.

At diagnosis, peripheral blood, uninvolved tumor-adjacent lung and tumor were collected and were preserved as a mix of fresh-frozen and FFPE material. For TCR repertoire profiling, blood samples were analyzed in the form of peripheral blood mononuclear cells. This sequence uses TRBV25-1 and TRBJ1-3, with TRBD1 matching 8 junction bases. The specimen comprised peripheral blood, sampled before any cancer treatment. This clonotype originated in a woman between 18 and 49 years old with stage III lung adenocarcinoma. The CDR3: CASSDRGPGNTIYF. The sequenced DNA: TGTGCCAGCAGCGACAGGGGACCTGGAAACACCATATATTTT.